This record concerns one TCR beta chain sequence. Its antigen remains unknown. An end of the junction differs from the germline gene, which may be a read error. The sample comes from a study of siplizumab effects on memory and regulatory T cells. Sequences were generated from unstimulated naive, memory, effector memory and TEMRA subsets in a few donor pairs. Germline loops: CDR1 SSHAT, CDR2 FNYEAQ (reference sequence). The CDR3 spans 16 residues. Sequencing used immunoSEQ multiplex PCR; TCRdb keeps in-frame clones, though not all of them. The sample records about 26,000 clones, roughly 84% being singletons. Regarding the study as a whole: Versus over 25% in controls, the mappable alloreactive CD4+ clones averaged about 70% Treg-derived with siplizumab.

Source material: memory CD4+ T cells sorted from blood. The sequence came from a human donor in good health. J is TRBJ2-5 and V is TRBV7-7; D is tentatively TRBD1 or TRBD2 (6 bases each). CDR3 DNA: TGTGCTAGCAGCTTAGGCGGCGGGACAAGCCAAGAGACCCAGTACTTC. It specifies CASSLGGGTSQETQYF.